This T cell receptor beta chain was profiled in a study of T cell responses to AZD1222 COVID-19 vaccine. Repertoires were generated with immunoSEQ multiplex PCR, while TCRdb's copy carries only in-frame clones and drops some. The sample contains 130,000 or so clones, roughly 90% of which appear only once. The CDR3 totals 17 residues. The germline V gene has CDR1 SGHTA and CDR2 FQGNSA. Trimming removed 0 bases from V and 2 bases from J; junction bases left unmatched: 9. This sequence originates from an adult in good health. This chain connects TRBV7-2 to TRBJ2-5, with 7 bases aligning to TRBD2. This specimen consisted of peripheral blood, obtained on day 0 of AZD1222 vaccination. As DNA, the CDR3 is TGTGCCAGCAGCTTAGCGTGGGGTCTAGCGGAGCAAGAGACCCAGTACTTC. It yields the protein CASSLAWGLAEQETQYF.